This TCR beta chain was sequenced in a study of radiotherapy plus CTLA-4 blockade in lung cancer. Notes on the study in general: Reportedly, early blood T cell clone dynamics best predicted response, with interferon-beta. There was expansion of tumor-derived TCR clones in blood after radiotherapy plus ipilimumab.

Libraries were prepared by immunoSEQ multiplex PCR; TCRdb keeps only in-frame clonotypes and omits some of them. The repertoire consists of roughly 70,000 clones, with more than 75% occurring once and the leading ten covering around two fifths. The table lists this clone with a count of one. What it binds is not known. Germline CDR1 reads MNHNS; CDR2 reads SASEGT. V lost 0 bases to trimming and J lost 4 bases, with 7 bases between them. The CDR3 contains 14 residues. The chain links TRBV6-1 to TRBJ1-3; unclear D gene. Sequenced material: peripheral blood, taken from a patient treated with radiotherapy plus ipilimumab. The clonotype originates from a human donor with non-small cell lung cancer that progressed on radiotherapy plus ipilimumab. The chain's CDR3 is CASSEAIPGNTIYF. CDR3 in DNA: TGTGCCAGCAGTGAAGCAATACCCGGAAACACCATATATTTT.